The 20 T cell receptor beta chains below come from one sample, sequenced in a study of T cells after yellow fever vaccination. MiXCR, run by TCRdb on the 5' RACE reads, gives a single entry per CDR3 protein. The table lists 100,000 to 150,000 distinct CDR3 sequences, about 7.8% of them singletons, with 2.7% in the top ten. Sequenced material: CD4+ T cells sorted from PBMCs, taken about 41 days after the first yellow fever vaccination. These receptors all come from a man aged 18-30 years who received the YFV17D yellow fever vaccine.

This clonotype was observed at least ten times. V usage is TRBV5-6 and J usage is TRBJ2-7, with TRBD1 as a possible D gene (6 bases). V lost 4 bases and J 2 bases, leaving 16 bases between the germline ends. CDR1 is SGHDT, CDR2 YYEEEE, per germline. This CDR3 has 15 amino acids. CDR3 sequence reads: CASSLLTRDTYEQYV. In nucleotides, the CDR3 is TGTGCCAGCAGCCTCTTGACTCGGGACACCTACGAGCAGTACGTC.

In its sample, this clonotype was seen many times. This chain joins TRBV7-3 and TRBJ1-2; a weak D match, TRBD1 (5 bases). V lost 3 bases to trimming and J lost 4 bases, with 9 bases between them. Germline lookup yields CDR1 SGHTA and CDR2 FQGTGA. The CDR3 runs to 13 residues. The CDR3 region has the DNA TGTGCCAGCAGCTTTCTCGGGGGCTATGGCTACACCTTC. This sequence encodes CASSFLGGYGYTF.

In its sample, this clonotype was seen many times. V gene TRBV6-5 combines with J gene TRBJ2-7; possible D gene TRBD1, 5 bases. The V end was cut by 5 bases, the J end by 6 bases, with 17 bases between. Germline CDR1 reads MNHEY; CDR2 reads SVGAGI. The CDR3 is 14 amino acids. The DNA for the CDR3 is TGTGCCAGCAGTCCCAACAGGTTTACGAGCGAGCAGTACTTC. Protein sequence: CASSPNRFTSEQYF.

There are many counts of this clonotype. The chain is built from TRBV12-3 or TRBV12-4 and TRBJ1-2; a weak D match, TRBD1 (5 bases). The CDR3 spans 13 residues. Deletions cut 11 bases from V and 5 bases from J, with 18 bases between. The CDR3 spells CASAVGLPYGYTF. The CDR3 DNA follows: TGTGCCTCAGCGGTGGGACTGCCATATGGCTACACCTTC.

This clonotype was counted at least ten times. The rearrangement links TRBV10-3 to TRBJ1-2; D gene ambiguous. Between the trimmed V and J ends, which lost 8 bases and 0 bases, there was a span of 7 bases. The CDR3 is 12 amino acids. Germline V CDR1 and CDR2: ENHRY, SYGVKD. CDR3 coding DNA: TGTGCCATCCAGACAACTAACTATGGCTACACCTTC. Amino acids: CAIQTTNYGYTF.

Many counts were recorded for this clonotype. The rearrangement uses TRBV2 and TRBJ2-7; D possibly corresponds to TRBD2 (5 bases). Germline V gene sequence: CDR1 SNHLY, CDR2 FYNNEI. The CDR3 is 12 amino acids. Between the trimmed V and J ends, which lost 7 bases and 6 bases, there was a span of 13 bases. CDR3 residues: CASNRGLGEQYV. DNA of the CDR3: TGTGCCAGCAACCGAGGGTTGGGCGAGCAGTACGTC.

Comments on this clonotype: At one of its ends the junction is not consistent with the germline gene, which may arise from a read error. This CDR3 is CACSLRGGSISGANVLTF. The CDR3 DNA sequence: TGTGCCTGCAGTTTGCGGGGGGGGTCGATCTCTGGGGCCAACGTCCTGACTTTC. The chain couples TRBV12-3 or TRBV12-4 to TRBJ2-6; TRBD2 matches at 9 bases. The CDR3 contains 18 residues.

A remark on this clonotype: A single base separates this from a much larger clone, so it may be a read error. The CDR3 nucleotides are TGTGCCAGCAGTTTAGTGAGGTCGGCGTCCTACGAGCAGTACTTC. The encoded protein is CASSLVRSASYEQYF. The chain uses TRBV12-3 or TRBV12-4 and TRBJ2-7; no firm D call. The V end lost 1 base, the J end lost 1 base, and 11 bases lay between the germline ends. This CDR3 has 15 residues.

This clonotype was picked up many times. The chain links TRBV5-1 to TRBJ1-1; possible D gene TRBD1, 6 bases. Germline V lookup: CDR1 SGHRS, CDR2 YFSETQ. The CDR3 totals 14 residues. V gave up 7 bases and J gave up 6 bases, with 19 bases separating them. CDR3 amino acids: CASSLARGTSEAFF. The DNA for the CDR3 is TGCGCCAGCTCCTTGGCCAGGGGTACGTCTGAAGCTTTCTTT.

Only a few counts were recorded for this clonotype. The rearrangement links TRBV29-1 to TRBJ2-1; TRBD1 is a possible D gene (5 bases). The ends were cut back, 5 bases at V and 7 bases at J, with 9 bases in the middle. Germline loops: CDR1 SQVTM, CDR2 ANQGSEA. This CDR3 comprises 11 residues. CDR3 nucleotides: TGCAGCGTTACGCAGGGTAATGAGCAGTTCTTC. It is translated as CSVTQGNEQFF.

This clonotype was seen only a few times. The CDR3 sequence is CASRRGYDQPQHF. CDR3 DNA sequence: TGTGCCAGCAGAAGGGGATATGATCAGCCCCAGCATTTT. The genes are TRBV6-1 and TRBJ1-5, with D perhaps matching TRBD1 (5 bases). Trimming left V 6 bases short and J 5 bases short, with 11 bases between. CDR3 size: 13 residues. Per the germline V gene, CDR1 is MNHNS and CDR2 is SASEGT.

CDR3 protein: CASSLYFLGAVNYGYTF. In DNA, the CDR3 is TGTGCCAGCAGCTTATACTTTCTGGGGGCGGTCAACTATGGCTACACCTTC. The rearrangement joins TRBV7-2 to TRBJ1-2; D might be TRBD1 (6 bases). CDR3 length: 17 residues. Looked up from germline, CDR1 is SGHTA and CDR2 is FQGNSA. The V gene lost 2 bases and the J gene lost 2 bases, with 18 bases spanning the gap.

The table lists this clonotype with many counts. The rearrangement uses TRBV18 and TRBJ1-3; no definite D call. This CDR3 has 14 residues. V lost 5 bases, J lost 0 bases, and 8 bases lay in between. The V gene's germline CDR1 is KGHSH and CDR2 LQKENI. CDR3 sequence: CASSSANSGNTIYF. The DNA for the CDR3 is TGTGCCAGCTCATCGGCCAACTCTGGAAACACCATATATTTT.

The chain joins TRBV5-1 to TRBJ2-7; D is ambiguous. Deletions cut 0 bases from V and 1 base from J, with 14 bases between. CDR1 and CDR2 (germline): SGHRS, YFSETQ. The CDR3 is 16 residues long. This chain's CDR3 is CASSLVGNPGSYEQYF. The CDR3 nucleotides read TGCGCCAGCAGCTTGGTTGGGAATCCCGGGTCCTACGAGCAGTACTTC.

This clonotype was found many times. V and J are TRBV19 and TRBJ2-3; the match to TRBD1 covers 9 bases. Germline values: CDR1 LNHDA, CDR2 SQIVND (reference sequence). The ends lost 5 bases at V and 5 bases at J; junction bases unmatched: 5. The CDR3 sequence is 14 residues long. The DNA for the CDR3 is TGTGCCAGTAGTCCAACAGGGGGCCTAGATACGCAGTATTTT. It yields the protein CASSPTGGLDTQYF.

Many counts were recorded for this clonotype. This sequence joins TRBV14 and TRBJ2-6; D tentatively reads TRBD1 or TRBD2 (6 bases each). The germline gives CDR1 SGHDN, CDR2 FVKESK. Trimming took 0 bases from V and 3 from J, leaving 15 bases between them. The CDR3 contains 18 residues. The CDR3 DNA sequence: TGTGCCAGCAGCCAAGATAGGGGCCGGGGGCTTGGGGCCAACGTCCTGACTTTC. It specifies CASSQDRGRGLGANVLTF.

This clonotype was observed a handful of times. This chain uses TRBV20-1 with TRBJ1-6, with D possibly being TRBD1 (6 bases). The length of the CDR3 is 14 residues. CDR1 and CDR2 (germline): DFQATT, SNEGSKA (reference sequence). V was shortened by 0 bases and J by 6 bases, with 9 bases between the two germline ends. This CDR3 reads CSAREDRINSPLHF. The CDR3 nucleotides are TGCAGTGCTAGAGAGGACAGAATTAATTCACCCCTCCACTTT.

This clonotype was picked up many times. The rearrangement uses TRBV28 and TRBJ2-7, with 7 positions matching TRBD2. V dropped 3 bases and J dropped 0; count of bases not matched to a gene: 2. The CDR3 is 14 amino acids. In germline, CDR1 is MDHEN, CDR2 SYDVKM. The DNA of the CDR3 is TGTGCCAGCAGTTTGGGGGGGATCTCCTACGAGCAGTACGTC. Translated, it gives CASSLGGISYEQYV.

This clonotype was seen many times. CDR3 sequence: CASSPSGLGTASRKLFF. Written as DNA, the CDR3 is TGTGCCAGCTCACCGTCGGGTCTTGGGACAGCCTCAAGGAAACTGTTTTTT. The chain recombines TRBV18 with TRBJ1-4, with 7 bases that match TRBD1. This CDR3 region has 17 residues. Germline CDR1 and CDR2: KGHSH and LQKENI. V gave up 3 bases and J gave up 11 bases; unmatched junction bases: 18.

The chain is built from TRBV20-1 and TRBJ1-5; D gene unclear. Germline values: CDR1 DFQATT, CDR2 SNEGSKA (reference sequence). The length of the CDR3 is 12 residues. V lost 5 bases, J lost 3 bases, and 8 bases lay in between. CDR3 DNA sequence: TGCAGTGCTGAGGGATTCAATCAGCCCCAGCATTTT. Protein sequence: CSAEGFNQPQHF.